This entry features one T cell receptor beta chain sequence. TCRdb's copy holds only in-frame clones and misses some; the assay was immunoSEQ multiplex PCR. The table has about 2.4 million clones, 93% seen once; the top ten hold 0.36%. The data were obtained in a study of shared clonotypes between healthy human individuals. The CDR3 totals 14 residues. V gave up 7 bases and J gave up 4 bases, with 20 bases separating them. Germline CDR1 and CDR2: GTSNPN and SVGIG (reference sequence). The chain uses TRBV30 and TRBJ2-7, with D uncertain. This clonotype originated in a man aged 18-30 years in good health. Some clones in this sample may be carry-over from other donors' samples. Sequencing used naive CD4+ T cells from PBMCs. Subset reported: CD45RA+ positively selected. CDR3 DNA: TGTGCCTTTTTGCCGGGCCTCGGCGTGTACGAGCAGTACTTC. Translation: CAFLPGLGVYEQYF.